These 14 T cell receptor beta chains were all obtained from the same sample, sequenced in a study of T cells in Graves' hyperthyroidism and ophthalmopathy. TCR beta CDR3 regions were amplified from RNA. The HTBI set primed first-round TCR CDR3 RT-PCR. TCRdb reanalysed the multiplex PCR reads using MiXCR and keeps one entry per CDR3 protein. Among 500,000 to 650,000 distinct CDR3 sequences, about 15% were seen once, and the ten largest hold 17%. Sequenced: blood. Every receptor here comes from a woman under 30 with Graves' ophthalmopathy.

This clonotype was found many times. The rearrangement links TRBV11-2 to TRBJ2-5, with TRBD1 as a possible D gene (6 bases). Germline-derived CDR1 and CDR2 are SGHAT and FQNNGV. The CDR3 extends over 13 amino acids. Trimming removed 8 bases from V and 5 bases from J, with 15 bases in between. CDR3 in DNA: TGTGCCAGCCTAGAGCAGGGGAAGGAGACCCAGTACTTC. Its translation: CASLEQGKETQYF.

The CDR3 bases are TGTGCCAGTAGTGCCTGGACGGGGATAAACTATGGCTACACCTTC. Protein sequence: CASSAWTGINYGYTF. This chain joins TRBV19 and TRBJ1-2; D gene unclear. Trimming left V 5 bases short and J 2 bases short, with 15 bases between. The germline gives CDR1 LNHDA, CDR2 SQIVND (reference sequence). CDR3 length: 15 amino acids.

In this sample, this clonotype turned up many times. This chain uses TRBV7-2 with TRBJ2-3; D not certain. The germline V gene encodes CDR1 SGHTA and CDR2 FQGNSA. The CDR3 consists of 14 residues. The germline V and J ends were trimmed by 5 bases and 2 bases, with 11 bases remaining between them. DNA for the CDR3: TGTGCCAGCAGCCTAGACACTTACACAGATACGCAGTATTTT. Translation gives CASSLDTYTDTQYF.

This chain uses TRBV7-9 with TRBJ2-1; 7 positions match TRBD2. The CDR3 is 16 residues long. V shed 5 bases and J 3 bases; nucleotides not matched to a gene: 10. Germline CDR1 reads SEHNR; CDR2 reads FQNEAQ (reference sequence). Here the CDR3 DNA reads TGTGCCAGCAGCCCACTTAGCCTAGCGGACTACAATGAGCAGTTCTTC. It codes for CASSPLSLADYNEQFF.

This clonotype was detected a few times. The chain links TRBV4-1 to TRBJ1-1; possible D gene TRBD1, 5 bases. The CDR3 is 14 amino acids. Germline V gene sequence: CDR1 MGHRA, CDR2 YSYEKL. Trimming took 1 base from V and 4 from J, leaving 10 bases between them. Here the CDR3 reads CASSQGVGGTEAFF. The CDR3 nucleotides are TGCGCCAGCAGCCAAGGGGTCGGGGGCACTGAAGCTTTCTTT.

The chain recombines TRBV24-1 with TRBJ2-2; TRBD1 aligns across 7 bases. The V segment lost 9 bases and the J segment 0 bases; nucleotides outside the gene matches: 3. The CDR3 is 14 amino acids. Germline V gene lookup returns CDR1 KGHDR and CDR2 SFDVKD. Here the CDR3 DNA reads TGTGCCACCGGGGGACAGCCGAACACCGGGGAGCTGTTTTTT. Amino acids: CATGGQPNTGELFF.

This clonotype has a handful of counts. The genes are TRBV10-3 and TRBJ2-3; a possible D gene is TRBD2 (5 bases). V gave up 11 bases and J gave up 2 bases, with 14 bases separating them. Per the germline V gene, CDR1 is ENHRY and CDR2 is SYGVKD. The length of the CDR3 is 13 residues. CDR3 sequence reads: CAVSRGTTDTQYF. CDR3 DNA: TGTGCCGTCTCCCGGGGTACCACAGATACGCAGTATTTT.

The genes are TRBV24-1 and TRBJ2-1; 7 nucleotides line up with TRBD1. Germline-derived CDR1 and CDR2 are KGHDR and SFDVKD. The CDR3 has 15 amino acids. The V gene end was trimmed by 4 bases and the J gene end by 7 bases; junction bases not matched to a gene: 9. CDR3 in DNA: TGTGCCACCAGTGAGCGCGGACAGGCAATTAATGAGCAGTTCTTC. The encoded protein is CATSERGQAINEQFF.

This clonotype occurred a few times. V and J are TRBV28 and TRBJ1-2, with 8 bases identical to TRBD1. Germline assignment: CDR1 MDHEN and CDR2 SYDVKM. The CDR3 consists of 15 residues. J gave up 6 bases and V 5 bases, and 11 bases lay outside the gene matches. CDR3 sequence reads: CASSPRQGTRDGYTF. CDR3 coding DNA: TGTGCCAGCAGTCCTCGACAGGGGACAAGGGATGGCTACACCTTC.

The chain employs TRBV7-9 and TRBJ2-1; the D gene is possibly TRBD2 (5 bases). The CDR3 runs 13 residues. The V end was cut by 2 bases, the J end by 9 bases, with 11 bases between. Germline V gene sequence: CDR1 SEHNR, CDR2 FQNEAQ (reference sequence). The DNA of the CDR3 is TGTGCCAGCAGCTTACCCCATGCGGGTGAGCAGTTCTTC. Its protein is CASSLPHAGEQFF.

Worth noting for this clonotype: A much larger clone lies a single base off, so this may be a read error. The CDR3 does not close with the conserved phenylalanine or tryptophan, likely indicating a read error. This chain uses TRBV27 with TRBJ1-1, with a possible D match to TRBD1 (6 bases). Germline CDR1 is MNHEY and CDR2 is SMNVEV (reference sequence). Trimming pared 2 bases from V and 2 bases from J, leaving 21 bases between. The CDR3 runs 18 residues. The DNA for the CDR3 is TGTGCCAGCAGTTTAACTATTCCGTGGACAGAGATAAACACTGAAGCTTTCTCT. It translates to CASSLTIPWTEINTEAFS.

The rearrangement joins TRBV9 to TRBJ2-1; 16 bases match TRBD2. Germline lookup yields CDR1 SGDLS and CDR2 YYNGEE. The length of the CDR3 is 18 residues. The trim removed 4 bases at V and 7 bases at J, leaving 11 bases unmatched. CDR3 in amino acids: CASSPEPGLAGGVNEQFF. As DNA, the CDR3 is TGTGCCAGCAGCCCCGAACCGGGACTAGCGGGAGGGGTAAATGAGCAGTTCTTC.

This chain uses TRBV2 with TRBJ1-5; TRBD1 might be the D (5 bases). The length of the CDR3 is 13 residues. Trimming took off 3 bases at V and 7 bases at J, with 10 bases between the two ends. The germline CDR1 and CDR2 sequences are SNHLY and FYNNEI. This CDR3 is CASSDWGSQPQHF. CDR3 nucleotides: TGTGCCAGCAGTGATTGGGGGAGCCAGCCCCAGCATTTT.

This clonotype was recorded at least ten times. The V gene is TRBV12-3 or TRBV12-4, the J gene TRBJ1-1; D is unresolved. The CDR3 is 13 amino acids. V was cut by 3 bases and J by 5 bases, with 10 bases left in between. Written as DNA, the CDR3 is TGTGCCAGCAGTTTGGCTTATTATACTGAAGCTTTCTTT. This codes for CASSLAYYTEAFF.